A single sample is the source of the 25 T cell receptor beta chains below, sequenced in a study of beta chain features in type 1 diabetes (dated by TCRdb to 2016 to 2019). Findings and caveats that apply to the study as a whole: In all four CD4+ subsets, TCRB CDR3 length was moderately but significantly shorter in type 1 diabetes patients.

The library was produced with the immunoSEQ multiplex PCR assay. All of the isolated RNA was reverse transcribed with the High Capacity cDNA Reverse Transcription Kit, so expressed TCRB transcripts were sequenced. Imported from immuneACCESS, the table was reduced by TCRdb to in-frame sequences with V and J called. These copies leave out some clones; in studies compared against another copy, an unresolved V gene accounts for under half, and the cause of the remainder is not known. The table for this sample lists hundreds of thousands of clones; roughly an eighth of them were counted only once. The leading ten clones occupy around 0.022% of the sample. No cognate antigen is known for these TCRs. Source material: naive CD4+ T cells from blood. Sample cell subset or site, as interpreted from the label and publication: true naive CD4+ T cells. All receptors derive from a man between 18 and 29 years old with type 1 diabetes.

The chain joins TRBV14 to TRBJ1-2; TRBD1 might be the D (5 bases). This CDR3 is 14 amino acids long. CDR1 and CDR2 (germline): SGHDN, FVKESK. The V end was cut by 0 bases, the J end by 7 bases, with 12 bases between. The CDR3 DNA sequence: TGTGCCAGCAGCCAAGACGAGGGGAGTAGTGGCTACACCTTC. Amino acid sequence: CASSQDEGSSGYTF.

This clone was detected a few times. The CDR3 DNA sequence: TGTGCCAGCACCCATAATGAAAAACTGTTTTTT. Its translation: CASTHNEKLFF. The chain recombines TRBV28 with TRBJ1-4, with D hard to call. Per germline, CDR1 MDHEN and CDR2 SYDVKM. CDR3 length: 11 residues. The germline V and J ends were trimmed by 7 bases and 4 bases, with 4 bases remaining between them.

V is TRBV5-1 and J is TRBJ2-6; TRBD1 is a possible D gene (6 bases). Trimming shortened V by 6 bases and J by 2 bases, and 12 bases separated the two germline ends. Germline CDR1 reads SGHRS; CDR2 reads YFSETQ. There are 15 residues in the CDR3. CDR3 DNA: TGCGCCAGCACATTACAGGGTCCTGGGGCCAACGTCCTGACTTTC. Encoded protein: CASTLQGPGANVLTF.

V is TRBV19 and J is TRBJ1-5; 8 bases are shared with TRBD1. The J segment lost 6 bases and the V segment lost 2 bases, leaving 6 bases of the junction unmatched. CDR3 size: 15 residues. Germline CDR1 reads LNHDA; CDR2 reads SQIVND (reference sequence). The CDR3 protein is CASSIIRTGFQPQHF. The CDR3 DNA follows: TGTGCCAGTAGTATAATCCGGACAGGGTTTCAGCCCCAGCATTTT.

This rearrangement joins TRBV10-3 to TRBJ1-1; no reliable D call. The V end lost 4 bases, the J end lost 0 bases, and 3 bases lay between the germline ends. Looked up from germline, CDR1 is ENHRY and CDR2 is SYGVKD. CDR3 length equals 12 residues. CDR3 in DNA: TGTGCCATCAGTGGGGTGAACACTGAAGCTTTCTTT. This sequence encodes CAISGVNTEAFF.

This clone was counted a few times. The chain joins TRBV28 to TRBJ2-1; maybe TRBD2 (6 bases). This CDR3 comprises 13 residues. In germline, CDR1 is MDHEN, CDR2 SYDVKM. With 7 bases removed from V and 0 bases from J, the gap between germline ends came to 7 bases. CDR3 sequence reads: CASTGSSYNEQFF. The CDR3 nucleotides are TGTGCCAGCACCGGGAGCTCCTACAATGAGCAGTTCTTC.

This clone was observed a handful of times. The genes are TRBV28 and TRBJ2-7; a possible D gene is TRBD1 (5 bases). This CDR3 comprises 14 residues. Germline CDR1 and CDR2: MDHEN and SYDVKM. Trimming pared 8 bases from V and 2 bases from J, leaving 16 bases between. CDR3 loop: CASSFQGTPYEQYF. The CDR3 nucleotides are TGTGCCAGCTCCTTTCAGGGCACCCCCTACGAGCAGTACTTC.

This clone was counted only a few times. V gene TRBV7-9 combines with J gene TRBJ2-2; 10 nucleotides match TRBD2. Germline CDR1 and CDR2: SEHNR and FQNEAQ (reference sequence). The CDR3 loop spans 16 amino acids. Losses at the gene ends were 2 bases for V and 4 bases for J; bases not matched to a gene: 4. The CDR3 here is CASSLSLAGTTGELFF. The DNA of the CDR3 is TGTGCCAGCAGCTTATCACTAGCGGGGACCACCGGGGAGCTGTTTTTT.

The chain combines TRBV28 with TRBJ1-2, with D unclear. The CDR3 loop spans 12 amino acids. Between the trimmed V and J ends, which lost 3 bases and 4 bases, there was a span of 6 bases. Germline CDR1 reads MDHEN; CDR2 reads SYDVKM. The CDR3 DNA reads TGTGCCAGCAGTTTTCTTCGCTATGGCTACACCTTC. This encodes CASSFLRYGYTF.

The chain recombines TRBV27 with TRBJ2-3, with 9 bases identical to TRBD1. J gave up 7 bases and V 3 bases, and 11 bases lay outside the gene matches. Germline V gives CDR1 MNHEY, CDR2 SMNVEV (reference sequence). The CDR3 loop spans 16 amino acids. The CDR3 reads CASSFWGGQGLNTQYF. The DNA for the CDR3 is TGTGCCAGCAGTTTTTGGGGGGGACAGGGACTGAATACGCAGTATTTT.

The chain has TRBV30 and TRBJ1-1; D unclear. Trimming pared 1 base from V and 7 bases from J, leaving 13 bases between. The length of the CDR3 is 13 residues. Germline V gene data show CDR1 as GTSNPN and CDR2 as SVGIG (reference sequence). CDR3 sequence (DNA): TGTGCCTGGAGTGGGGGAGGGAATAGTGAAGCTTTCTTT. As protein: CAWSGGGNSEAFF.

The CDR3 DNA follows: TGTGCCAGCAGCTTAGGACAGGACGTTGGCTATGGCTACACCTTC. Translated: CASSLGQDVGYGYTF. The gene calls are TRBV7-9 and TRBJ1-2, with D perhaps TRBD1 (6 bases). Between the trimmed V and J ends, which lost 1 base and 4 bases, there was a span of 13 bases. Germline V gene sequence: CDR1 SEHNR, CDR2 FQNEAQ (reference sequence). The CDR3 totals 15 residues.

The chain has TRBV14 and TRBJ2-3; D is possibly TRBD2 (5 bases). The V and J ends lost 0 bases and 4 bases respectively, with 8 bases between them. From germline, CDR1 is SGHDN and CDR2 FVKESK. The CDR3 spans 14 residues. CDR3 in amino acids: CASSQEWGADTQYF. The DNA for the CDR3 is TGTGCCAGCAGCCAAGAGTGGGGAGCAGATACGCAGTATTTT.

V usage is TRBV5-6 and J usage is TRBJ1-5, with 10 bases fitting TRBD1. Germline V CDR1 and CDR2: SGHDT, YYEEEE. The CDR3 sequence is 16 residues long. V lost 3 bases to trimming and J lost 4 bases; unmatched junction nucleotides: 7. CDR3 loop: CASSSFRDRGNQPQHF. CDR3 in DNA: TGTGCCAGCAGCTCGTTCCGGGACAGGGGTAATCAGCCCCAGCATTTT.

This clone was seen only a few times. V usage is TRBV27 and J usage is TRBJ2-3, with TRBD1 matching over 7 bases. V lost 5 bases to trimming and J lost 0 bases; unmatched junction nucleotides: 5. This CDR3 is built from 15 residues. Germline CDR1 MNHEY, CDR2 SMNVEV (reference sequence). The CDR3 region is CASSAGGTSTDTQYF. The CDR3 bases are TGTGCCAGCAGTGCAGGGGGAACCAGCACAGATACGCAGTATTTT.

A few counts support this clone. The rearrangement links TRBV7-6 to TRBJ2-5; no clear D. V lost 1 base to trimming and J lost 3 bases, with 9 bases between them. This CDR3 is 14 amino acids long. The V gene's germline CDR1 is SGHVS and CDR2 FNYEAQ. The DNA for the CDR3 is TGTGCCAGCAGCTTAGTGGCTTTAAAAGAGACCCAGTACTTC. It codes for CASSLVALKETQYF. The full variable domain, with the rest looked up from reference TRBV7-6 and TRBJ2-5, is GAGVSQSPRYKVTKRGQDVALRCDPISGHVSLYWYRQALGQGPEFLTYFNYEAQQDKSGLPNDRFSAERPEGSISTLTIQRTEQRDSAMYRCASSLVALKETQYFGPGTRLLVL.

This clone occurred a few times. The chain joins TRBV5-1 to TRBJ2-1; TRBD2 is a possible D gene (5 bases). Per germline, CDR1 SGHRS and CDR2 YFSETQ. CDR3 length: 14 residues. Trimming left V 3 bases short and J 7 bases short, with 14 bases between. The DNA of the CDR3 is TGCGCCAGCAGCTCGGCGACTATTGTAAATGAGCAGTTCTTC. It is translated as CASSSATIVNEQFF.

The rearrangement uses TRBV28 and TRBJ1-1, with D perhaps TRBD1 (6 bases). Germline V CDR1 and CDR2: MDHEN, SYDVKM. V was shortened by 9 bases and J by 0 bases, with 17 bases between the two germline ends. The CDR3 extends over 15 amino acids. CDR3 sequence: CASRSGGRMNTEAFF. The CDR3 DNA sequence: TGTGCCAGTCGCAGCGGGGGCAGGATGAACACTGAAGCTTTCTTT.

This clone was observed a handful of times. The chain is built from TRBV5-1 and TRBJ2-5; 10 nucleotides agree with TRBD1. CDR1 and CDR2 from the germline V gene are SGHRS and YFSETQ. J was trimmed by 7 bases and V by 4 bases; bases with no gene match: 4. This CDR3 comprises 13 residues. CDR3 sequence reads: CASSPGQGGTQYF. The CDR3 DNA is TGCGCCAGCAGCCCCGGACAGGGGGGGACCCAGTACTTC.

This chain links TRBV28 with TRBJ2-3, with D maybe TRBD1 (5 bases). The CDR3 contains 13 residues. Trimming removed 8 bases at V and 1 base at J, with 10 bases between. Germline lookup yields CDR1 MDHEN and CDR2 SYDVKM. CDR3 residues: CASLSTGTDTQYF. Here the CDR3 DNA reads TGTGCCAGCTTGTCGACAGGCACAGATACGCAGTATTTT.

This chain uses TRBV7-2 with TRBJ2-1; 11 positions match TRBD2. The CDR3 has 14 residues. V shed 5 bases, J shed 7 bases, and the junction held 4 bases outside the gene matches. Germline V CDR1 and CDR2: SGHTA, FQGNSA. The CDR3 here is CASSLLAGENEQFF. The CDR3 DNA reads TGTGCCAGCAGCCTACTAGCGGGGGAAAATGAGCAGTTCTTC.

This clone showed up just a few times. CDR3 residues: CASSAAGGSNQPQHF. Here the CDR3 DNA reads TGTGCCAGCAGTGCCGCAGGGGGTAGCAATCAGCCCCAGCATTTT. The rearrangement joins TRBV6-1 to TRBJ1-5; 7 bases fit TRBD1. The germline CDR1 and CDR2 sequences are MNHNS and SASEGT. With 4 bases clipped from V and 0 bases from J, the junction kept 3 bases outside the gene matches. The CDR3 loop spans 15 amino acids.

The J gene is TRBJ2-1, the V gene TRBV15; D might be TRBD2 (5 bases). Looked up from germline, CDR1 is LNHNV and CDR2 is YYDKDF (reference sequence). The CDR3 is made up of 17 amino acids. The V end lost 3 bases, the J end lost 0 bases, and 15 bases lay between the germline ends. The chain's CDR3 is CATSRDQNAGSYNEQFF. For the CDR3, the DNA is TGTGCCACCAGCAGGGATCAGAACGCGGGCTCCTACAATGAGCAGTTCTTC.

This clone was counted between two and nine times. The same CDR3 is also encoded by other DNA sequences in this sample. In nucleotides, the CDR3 is TGTGCCAGCAGTGGACAGGGACGCACAGATACGCAGTATTTT. Amino acid sequence: CASSGQGRTDTQYF. The gene calls are TRBV2 and TRBJ2-3, with TRBD1 identical over 7 bases. V gave up 4 bases and J gave up 1 base; unmatched junction bases: 2. The germline V gene encodes CDR1 SNHLY and CDR2 FYNNEI. This CDR3 has 14 amino acids.

This clone was detected a few times. This chain uses TRBV6-5 with TRBJ2-7; a weak D match, TRBD1 (6 bases). The germline gives CDR1 MNHEY, CDR2 SVGAGI. The CDR3 spans 14 residues. The germline V and J ends were trimmed by 2 bases and 1 base, with 9 bases remaining between them. CDR3 bases: TGTGCCAGCAGTTACGCACAGGGATCCTACGAGCAGTACTTC. It encodes CASSYAQGSYEQYF.